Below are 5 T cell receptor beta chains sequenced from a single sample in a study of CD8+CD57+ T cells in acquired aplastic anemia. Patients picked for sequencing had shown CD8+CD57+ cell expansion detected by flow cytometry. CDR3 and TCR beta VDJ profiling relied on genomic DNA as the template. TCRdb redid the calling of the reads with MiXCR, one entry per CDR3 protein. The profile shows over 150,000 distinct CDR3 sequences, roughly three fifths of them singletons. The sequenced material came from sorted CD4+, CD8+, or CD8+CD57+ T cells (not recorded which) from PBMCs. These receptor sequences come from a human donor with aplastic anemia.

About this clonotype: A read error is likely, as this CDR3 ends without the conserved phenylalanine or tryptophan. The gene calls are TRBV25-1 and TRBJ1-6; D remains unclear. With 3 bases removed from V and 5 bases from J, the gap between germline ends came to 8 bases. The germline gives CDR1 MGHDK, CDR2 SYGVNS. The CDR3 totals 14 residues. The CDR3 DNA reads TGTGCCAGCAGTGATCCGGGTCATAATTCACCCCTCCACTCT. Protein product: CASSDPGHNSPLHS.

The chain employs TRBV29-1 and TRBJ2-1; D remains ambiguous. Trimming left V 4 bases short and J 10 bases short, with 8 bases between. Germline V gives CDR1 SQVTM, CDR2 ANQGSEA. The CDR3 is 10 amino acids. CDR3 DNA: TGCAGCGTTGTTGCCCAAGAGCAGTTCTTC. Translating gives CSVVAQEQFF.

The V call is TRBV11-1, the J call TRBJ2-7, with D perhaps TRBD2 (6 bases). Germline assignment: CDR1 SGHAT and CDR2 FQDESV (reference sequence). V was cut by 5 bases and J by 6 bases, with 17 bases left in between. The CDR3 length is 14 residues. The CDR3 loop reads CASSPHPTSPEQYF. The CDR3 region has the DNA TGTGCCAGCAGCCCGCATCCTACTAGCCCCGAGCAGTACTTC.

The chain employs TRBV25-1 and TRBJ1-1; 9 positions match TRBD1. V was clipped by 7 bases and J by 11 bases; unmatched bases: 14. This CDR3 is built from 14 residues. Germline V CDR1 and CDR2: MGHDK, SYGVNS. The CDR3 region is CASTFKTGGIGAFF. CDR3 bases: TGTGCCAGCACCTTTAAGACAGGGGGGATCGGCGCTTTCTTT.

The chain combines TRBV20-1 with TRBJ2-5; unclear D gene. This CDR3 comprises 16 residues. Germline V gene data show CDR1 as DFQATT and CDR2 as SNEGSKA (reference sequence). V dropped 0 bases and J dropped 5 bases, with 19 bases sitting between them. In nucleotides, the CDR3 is TGCAGTGCTAGAGATTCCGGCGGCACCGTGCGGGAGACCCAGTACTTC. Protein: CSARDSGGTVRETQYF.